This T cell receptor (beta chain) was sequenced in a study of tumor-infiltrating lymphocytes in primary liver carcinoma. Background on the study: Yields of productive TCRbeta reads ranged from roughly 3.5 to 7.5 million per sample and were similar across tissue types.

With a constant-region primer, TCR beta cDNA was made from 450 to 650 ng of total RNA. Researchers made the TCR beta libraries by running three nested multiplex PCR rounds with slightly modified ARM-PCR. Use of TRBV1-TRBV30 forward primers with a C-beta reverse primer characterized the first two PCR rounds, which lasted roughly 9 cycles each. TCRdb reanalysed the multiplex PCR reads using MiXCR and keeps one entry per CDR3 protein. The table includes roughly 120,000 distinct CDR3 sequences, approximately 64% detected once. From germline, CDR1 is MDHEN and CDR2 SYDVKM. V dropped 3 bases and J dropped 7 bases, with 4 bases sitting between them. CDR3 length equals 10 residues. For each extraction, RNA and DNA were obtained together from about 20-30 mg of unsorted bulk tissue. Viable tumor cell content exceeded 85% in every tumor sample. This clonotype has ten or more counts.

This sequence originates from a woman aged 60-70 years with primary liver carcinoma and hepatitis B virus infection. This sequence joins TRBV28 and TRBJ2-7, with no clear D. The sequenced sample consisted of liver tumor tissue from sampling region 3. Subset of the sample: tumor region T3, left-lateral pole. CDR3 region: CASSLWEQYF. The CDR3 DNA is TGTGCCAGCAGTTTGTGGGAGCAGTACTTC.